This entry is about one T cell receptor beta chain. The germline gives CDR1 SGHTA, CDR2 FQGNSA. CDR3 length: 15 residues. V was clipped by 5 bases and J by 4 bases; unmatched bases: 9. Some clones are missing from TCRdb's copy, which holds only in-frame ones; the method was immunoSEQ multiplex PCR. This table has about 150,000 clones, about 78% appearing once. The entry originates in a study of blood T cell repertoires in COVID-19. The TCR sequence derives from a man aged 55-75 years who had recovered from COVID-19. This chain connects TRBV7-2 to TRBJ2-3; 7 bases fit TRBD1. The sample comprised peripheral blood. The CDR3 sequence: CASSPRTGAPDTQYF. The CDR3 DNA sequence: TGTGCCAGCAGCCCTCGAACAGGGGCCCCAGATACGCAGTATTTT.